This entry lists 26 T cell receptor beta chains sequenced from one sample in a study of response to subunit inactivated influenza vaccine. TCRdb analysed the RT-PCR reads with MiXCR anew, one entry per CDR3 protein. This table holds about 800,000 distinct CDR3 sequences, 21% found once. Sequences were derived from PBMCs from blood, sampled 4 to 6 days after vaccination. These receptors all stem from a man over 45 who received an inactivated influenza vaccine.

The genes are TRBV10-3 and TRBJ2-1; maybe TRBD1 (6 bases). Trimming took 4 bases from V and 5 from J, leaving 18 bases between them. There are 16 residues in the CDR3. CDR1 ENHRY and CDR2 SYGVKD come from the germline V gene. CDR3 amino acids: CAISGILGQSNNEQFF. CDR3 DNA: TGTGCCATCAGTGGTATATTGGGACAATCAAACAATGAGCAGTTCTTC.

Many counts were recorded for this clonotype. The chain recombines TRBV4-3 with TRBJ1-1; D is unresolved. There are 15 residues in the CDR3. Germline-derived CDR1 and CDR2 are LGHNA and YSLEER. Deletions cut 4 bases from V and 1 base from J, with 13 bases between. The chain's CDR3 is CASSPGRWANTEAFF. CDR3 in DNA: TGCGCCAGCAGCCCCGGACGGTGGGCGAACACTGAAGCTTTCTTT.

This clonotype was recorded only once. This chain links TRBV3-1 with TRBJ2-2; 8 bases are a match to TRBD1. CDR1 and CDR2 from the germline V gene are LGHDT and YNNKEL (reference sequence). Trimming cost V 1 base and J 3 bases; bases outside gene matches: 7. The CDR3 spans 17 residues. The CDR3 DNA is TGTGCCAGCAGCCAAGCCTGGAAGACAGGGGACACCGGGGAGCTGTTTTTT. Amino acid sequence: CASSQAWKTGDTGELFF.

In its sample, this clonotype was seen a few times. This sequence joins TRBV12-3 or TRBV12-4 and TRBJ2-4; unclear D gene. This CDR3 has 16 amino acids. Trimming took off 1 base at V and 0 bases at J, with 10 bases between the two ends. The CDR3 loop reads CASSLVGQLAKNIQYF. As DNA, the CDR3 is TGTGCCAGCAGTTTAGTAGGGCAGCTAGCCAAAAACATTCAGTACTTC.

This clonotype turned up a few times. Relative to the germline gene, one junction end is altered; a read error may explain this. The CDR3 loop reads CSAREISGAVF. DNA of the CDR3: TGCAGTGCTAGGGAGATTAGCGGGGCGGTCTTC. The rearrangement links TRBV20-1 to TRBJ2-1; 8 nucleotides line up with TRBD2. Germline assignment: CDR1 DFQATT and CDR2 SNEGSKA (reference sequence). The CDR3 has 11 residues.

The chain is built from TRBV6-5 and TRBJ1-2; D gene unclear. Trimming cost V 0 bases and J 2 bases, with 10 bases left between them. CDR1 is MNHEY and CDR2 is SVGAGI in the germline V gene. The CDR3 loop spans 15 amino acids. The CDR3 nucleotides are TGTGCCAGCAGTTACTCGAAACAGCTGAACTATGGCTACACCTTC. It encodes CASSYSKQLNYGYTF.

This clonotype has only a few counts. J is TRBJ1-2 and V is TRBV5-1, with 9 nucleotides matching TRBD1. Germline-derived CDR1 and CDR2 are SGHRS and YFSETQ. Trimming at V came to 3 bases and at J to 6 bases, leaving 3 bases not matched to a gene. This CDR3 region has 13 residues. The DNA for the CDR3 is TGCGCCAGCAGCTGGGACAGGGCCGATGGCTACACCTTC. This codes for CASSWDRADGYTF. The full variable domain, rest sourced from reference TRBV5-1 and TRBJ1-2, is KAGVTQTPRYLIKTRGQQVTLSCSPISGHRSVSWYQQTPGQGLQFLFEYFSETQRNKGNFPGRFSGRQFSNSRSEMNVSTLELGDSALYLCASSWDRADGYTFGSGTRLTVV.

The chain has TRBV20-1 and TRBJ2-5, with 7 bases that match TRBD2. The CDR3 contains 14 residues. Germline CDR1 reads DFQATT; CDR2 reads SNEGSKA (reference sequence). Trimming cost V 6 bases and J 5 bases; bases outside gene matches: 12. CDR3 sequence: CSADGTILPETQYF. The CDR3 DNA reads TGCAGTGCGGATGGGACTATCCTTCCGGAGACCCAGTACTTC.

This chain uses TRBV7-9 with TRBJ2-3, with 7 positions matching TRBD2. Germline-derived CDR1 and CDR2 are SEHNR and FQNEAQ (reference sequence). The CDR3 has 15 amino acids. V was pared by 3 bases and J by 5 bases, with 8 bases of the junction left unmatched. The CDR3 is CASSLTAGARDTQYF. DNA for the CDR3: TGTGCCAGCAGCTTGACGGCGGGAGCGAGAGATACGCAGTATTTT.

The CDR3 reads CSGVSYNEQFF. The DNA for the CDR3 is TGCAGTGGTGTCTCCTACAATGAGCAGTTCTTC. The genes are TRBV20-1 and TRBJ2-1; D call uncertain. The germline V gene has CDR1 DFQATT and CDR2 SNEGSKA (reference sequence). V lost 7 bases and J 0 bases, leaving 4 bases between the germline ends. CDR3 length equals 11 residues.

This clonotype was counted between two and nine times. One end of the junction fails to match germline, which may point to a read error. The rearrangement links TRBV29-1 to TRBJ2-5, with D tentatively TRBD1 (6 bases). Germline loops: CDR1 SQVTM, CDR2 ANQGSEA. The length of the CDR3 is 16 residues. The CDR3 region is CSAETSDRYPRETQYF. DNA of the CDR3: TGCAGCGCTGAAACCTCAGACAGGTACCCAAGAGAGACCCAGTACTTC. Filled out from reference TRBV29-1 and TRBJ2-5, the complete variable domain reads SAVISQKPSRDICQRGTSLTIQCQVDSQVTMMFWYRQQPGQSLTLIATANQGSEATYESGFVIDKFPISRPNLTFSTLTVSNMSPEDSSIYLCSAETSDRYPRETQYFGPGTRLLVL.

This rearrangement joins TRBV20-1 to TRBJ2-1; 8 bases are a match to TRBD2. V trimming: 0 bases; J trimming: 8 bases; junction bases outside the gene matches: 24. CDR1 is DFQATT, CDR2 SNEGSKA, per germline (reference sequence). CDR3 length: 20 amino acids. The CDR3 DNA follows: TGCAGTGCTAGAGATCGTCTTGGACTAGCCGGCCCCCTCCCTTACGATGAGCAGTTCTTC. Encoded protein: CSARDRLGLAGPLPYDEQFF.

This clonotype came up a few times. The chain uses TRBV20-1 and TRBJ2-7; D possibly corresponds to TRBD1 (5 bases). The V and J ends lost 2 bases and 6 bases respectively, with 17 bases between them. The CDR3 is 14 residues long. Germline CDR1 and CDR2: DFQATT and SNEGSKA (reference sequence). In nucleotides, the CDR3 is TGCAGTGCTAGACTAACCAGGGCTTCGGGCGAGCAGTACTTC. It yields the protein CSARLTRASGEQYF.

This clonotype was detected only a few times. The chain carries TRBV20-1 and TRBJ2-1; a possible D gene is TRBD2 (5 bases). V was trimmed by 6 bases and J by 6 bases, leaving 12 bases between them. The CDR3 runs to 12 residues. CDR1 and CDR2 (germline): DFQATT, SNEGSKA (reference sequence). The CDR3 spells CSAPDLSNEQFF. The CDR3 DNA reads TGCAGTGCCCCGGACTTGAGCAATGAGCAGTTCTTC.

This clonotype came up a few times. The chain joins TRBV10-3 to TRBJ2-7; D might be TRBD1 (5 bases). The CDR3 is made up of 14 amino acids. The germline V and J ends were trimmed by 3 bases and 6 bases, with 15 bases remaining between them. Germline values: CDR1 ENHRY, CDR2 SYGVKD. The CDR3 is CAISDARASREQYF. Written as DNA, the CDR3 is TGTGCCATCAGTGACGCCAGGGCCTCTCGCGAGCAGTACTTC.

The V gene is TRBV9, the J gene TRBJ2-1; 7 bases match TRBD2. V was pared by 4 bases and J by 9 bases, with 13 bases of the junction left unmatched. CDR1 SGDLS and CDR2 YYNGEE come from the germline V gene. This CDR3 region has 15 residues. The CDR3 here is CASSFSVSGTGEQFF. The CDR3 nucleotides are TGTGCCAGCAGCTTTTCCGTAAGCGGGACGGGTGAGCAGTTCTTC. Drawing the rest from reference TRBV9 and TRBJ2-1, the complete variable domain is DSGVTQTPKHLITATGQRVTLRCSPRSGDLSVYWYQQSLDQGLQFLIQYYNGEERAKGNILERFSAQQFPDLHSELNLSSLELGDSALYFCASSFSVSGTGEQFFGPGTRLTVL.

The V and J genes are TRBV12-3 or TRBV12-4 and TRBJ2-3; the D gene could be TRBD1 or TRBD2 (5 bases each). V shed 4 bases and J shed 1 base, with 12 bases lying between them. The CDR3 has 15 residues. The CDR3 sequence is CASSSGALGTDTQYF. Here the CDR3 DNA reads TGTGCCAGCAGTTCCGGGGCGCTGGGCACAGATACGCAGTATTTT.

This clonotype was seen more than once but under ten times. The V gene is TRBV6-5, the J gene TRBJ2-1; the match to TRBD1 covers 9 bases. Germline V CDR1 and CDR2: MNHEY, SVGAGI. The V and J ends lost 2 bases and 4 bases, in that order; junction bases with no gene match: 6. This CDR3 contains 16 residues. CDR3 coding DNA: TGTGCCAGCAGTTACGGGGGGACAGGGCGATACAATGAGCAGTTCTTC. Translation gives CASSYGGTGRYNEQFF.

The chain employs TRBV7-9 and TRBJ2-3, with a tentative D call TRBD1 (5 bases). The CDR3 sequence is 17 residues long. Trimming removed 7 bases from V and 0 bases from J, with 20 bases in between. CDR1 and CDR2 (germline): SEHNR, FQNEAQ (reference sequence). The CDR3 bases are TGTGCCAGCACCTTCTTAGAAGACAGCGCTAGCACAGATACGCAGTATTTT. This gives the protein CASTFLEDSASTDTQYF.

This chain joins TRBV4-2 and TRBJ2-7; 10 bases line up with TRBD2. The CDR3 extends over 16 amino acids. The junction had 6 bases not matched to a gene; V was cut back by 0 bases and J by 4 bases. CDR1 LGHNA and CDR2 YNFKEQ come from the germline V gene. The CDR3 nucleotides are TGTGCCAGCAGCCAAGATCCTAGCGGGAGTTTTTACGAGCAGTACTTC. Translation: CASSQDPSGSFYEQYF.

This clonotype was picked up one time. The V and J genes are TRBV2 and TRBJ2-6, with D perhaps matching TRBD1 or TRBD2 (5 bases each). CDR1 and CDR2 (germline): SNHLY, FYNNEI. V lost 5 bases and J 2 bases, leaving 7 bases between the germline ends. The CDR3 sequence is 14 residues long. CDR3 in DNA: TGTGCCAGCAGTAGAGGGGCTGGGGCCAACGTCCTGACTTTC. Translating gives CASSRGAGANVLTF.

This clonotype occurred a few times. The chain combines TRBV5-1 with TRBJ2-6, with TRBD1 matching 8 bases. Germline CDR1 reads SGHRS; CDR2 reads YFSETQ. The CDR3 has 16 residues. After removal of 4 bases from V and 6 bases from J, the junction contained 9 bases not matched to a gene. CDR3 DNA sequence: TGCGCCAGCAGCCACTTGACAGGGGCCTTGGCCAACGTCCTGACTTTC. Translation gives CASSHLTGALANVLTF.

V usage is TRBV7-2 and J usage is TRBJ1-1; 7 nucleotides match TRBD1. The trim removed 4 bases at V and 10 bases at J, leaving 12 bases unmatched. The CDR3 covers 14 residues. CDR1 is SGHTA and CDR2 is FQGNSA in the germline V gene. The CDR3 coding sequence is TGTGCCAGCAGCTATCAAAACAGGGGCCGGGGAGCTTTCTTT. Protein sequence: CASSYQNRGRGAFF.

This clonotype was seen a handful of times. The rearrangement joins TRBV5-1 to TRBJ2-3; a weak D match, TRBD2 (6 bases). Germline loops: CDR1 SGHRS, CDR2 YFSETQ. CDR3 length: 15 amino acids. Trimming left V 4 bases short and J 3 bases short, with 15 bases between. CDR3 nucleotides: TGCGCCAGCAGCCTGGGAGGTAGCGAGACAGATACGCAGTATTTT. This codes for CASSLGGSETDTQYF.

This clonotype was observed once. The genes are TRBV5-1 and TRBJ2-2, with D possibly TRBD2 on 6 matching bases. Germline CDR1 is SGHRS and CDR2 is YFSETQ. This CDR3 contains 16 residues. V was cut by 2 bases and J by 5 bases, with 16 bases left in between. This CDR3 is CASSLGPDGGTGELFF. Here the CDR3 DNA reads TGCGCCAGCAGCTTAGGCCCTGACGGAGGGACCGGGGAGCTGTTTTTT.

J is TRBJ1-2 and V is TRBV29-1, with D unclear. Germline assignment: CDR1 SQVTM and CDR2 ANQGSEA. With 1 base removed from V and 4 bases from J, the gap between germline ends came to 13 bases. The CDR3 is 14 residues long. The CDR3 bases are TGCAGCGTTGAAGGGGGAGAGGGCCCCTATGGCTACACCTTC. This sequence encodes CSVEGGEGPYGYTF.